These T cell receptor beta chains were read from a single sample in a study of T cells in Graves' hyperthyroidism and ophthalmopathy. MiXCR was run by TCRdb on the multiplex PCR reads, yielding one entry per CDR3 protein. The table lists roughly 700,000 distinct CDR3 sequences, 17% of them singletons, with about 14% in the top ten. Sequenced: blood. The receptors derive from a man aged 45 to 65 with Graves' hyperthyroidism. Both conserved end residues are trimmed from each CDR3. D genes are given only for firm matches.

v_gene	j_gene	d_gene	CDR3aa
TRBV14	TRBJ1-1	-	ASSLTLRTEAF
TRBV28	TRBJ1-2	-	ASSRDSSSGGYT
TRBV28	TRBJ1-1	-	ASLPPQGTTEAF
TRBV20-1	TRBJ2-5	-	SARDVKTQY
TRBV12-3/TRBV12-4	TRBJ2-3	-	ASSQGPPDTQY
TRBV2	TRBJ2-7	TRBD1	ASSRDRGFLYEQY
TRBV30	TRBJ2-1	TRBD2	AWSEGLAGDEQF
TRBV10-3	TRBJ2-2	TRBD2	AISPGLAGVGTGELF
TRBV29-1	TRBJ2-3	-	SVASERTDTQY
TRBV14	TRBJ2-1	-	ASSQDLGNEQF
TRBV2	TRBJ1-5	-	ASSVRSGLSQPQH
TRBV29-1	TRBJ2-7	-	SVAGPYEQY
TRBV28	TRBJ2-2	-	ASCGANTGELF
TRBV20-1	TRBJ1-1	-	SSGGRNTEAF
TRBV28	TRBJ2-5	TRBD1	ASSRTGGIRETQY
TRBV27	TRBJ2-1	-	ASSSPRSPSSYNEQF
TRBV10-3	TRBJ2-7	TRBD2	AISEGGTSGNSYEQY
TRBV19	TRBJ1-2	-	ASRDNAFLYGYT
TRBV7-3	TRBJ2-3	TRBD2	ASSSGTSGRANWDTQY
TRBV28	TRBJ1-4	-	ASLRPGGGNEKLF
TRBV7-9	TRBJ2-5	-	ASSSPRGEETQY
TRBV5-1	TRBJ2-1	-	ASSASVGAYNEQF
TRBV2	TRBJ1-1	-	ASKTGTLANTEAF
TRBV13	TRBJ1-2	TRBD1	ASSEDRGRHST
TRBV20-1	TRBJ1-2	-	SARVLRGGGYT
TRBV6-1	TRBJ2-5	-	ASSSPHGPQETQY
TRBV5-6	TRBJ2-3	TRBD2	ASSLASSGRVADTQY
TRBV7-2	TRBJ2-5	-	ASSLVGFGVGEQETQY
TRBV28	TRBJ1-2	-	ASRVGGGGYGYT
TRBV13	TRBJ2-7	TRBD2	ASSFKAGTYEQY
TRBV20-1	TRBJ2-7	-	SARDPGQDYEQY
TRBV15	TRBJ2-2	-	ATSRDPVGMVGELF
TRBV28	TRBJ2-2	TRBD2	ASSQGGLAGVKDTGELF
TRBV19	TRBJ1-1	-	ATQSGGLVLNTEAF
TRBV11-2	TRBJ2-3	TRBD2	ASSLLPSGKIMGHWTDTQY
TRBV2	TRBJ2-7	TRBD1	ASSWGDRGHYEQY
TRBV18	TRBJ1-2	-	ASSPNDFNYGYT
TRBV2	TRBJ2-6	-	ASSEWASSGANVLT
TRBV20-1	TRBJ2-3	TRBD2	SARGASGGTDTQY
TRBV20-1	TRBJ2-4	-	SARDLDIQY
TRBV5-1	TRBJ2-1	TRBD2	ASSLTPGLDYNEQF
TRBV7-9	TRBJ2-5	-	ASSPQTPAETQY
TRBV28	TRBJ2-1	TRBD2	ASSSTLAGAYNEQF
TRBV29-1	TRBJ2-3	-	SHDRAGDTQY
TRBV3-1	TRBJ2-1	TRBD2	ASSPTTSGSGNEQF
TRBV7-2	TRBJ1-4	-	ASSSGHRSLVELF
TRBV10-3	TRBJ2-5	-	AIASPRGEETQY
TRBV28	TRBJ2-7	TRBD1	ASRRQGSSYEQY
TRBV28	TRBJ2-7	-	ASSPGSDNGYEQY
TRBV19	TRBJ2-2	-	ASSWGRNTGELF
TRBV7-2	TRBJ2-3	-	ASTTQGRGTDTQY
TRBV11-1	TRBJ2-1	-	ASSLNVGSYNEQF
TRBV9	TRBJ2-5	TRBD2	ASSAGLAGGRETQH
TRBV20-1	TRBJ2-7	TRBD1	SARAGGGSNEQY